These 32 T cell receptor beta chains were all obtained from the same sample, sequenced in a study of regulatory T cells in long-lasting Graves disease. Investigators prepared the TCR beta libraries by applying iRepertoire HTBI primers and Arm-PCR of CDR3 regions. TCRdb re-derived calls from the multiplex PCR reads in MiXCR, one entry per CDR3 protein. The table shows 400,000 to 500,000 distinct CDR3 sequences, with 16% occurring only once. Time point: newly diagnosed GD, antithyroid drugs for less than 3 months. TCR sequences were obtained from RNA taken from PBMCs. In addition, the sample was reused for a study of T cells in Graves' hyperthyroidism and ophthalmopathy.

The input for sequencing was peripheral blood mononuclear cells (PBMCs), taken at new diagnosis, from a patient treated with antithyroid drugs. Every receptor here comes from a woman in her late teens or twenties with Graves disease.

The chain carries TRBV10-3 and TRBJ1-1; a weak D match, TRBD1 (6 bases). The CDR3 runs 14 residues. In germline, CDR1 is ENHRY, CDR2 SYGVKD. V gave up 0 bases and J gave up 5 bases, with 10 bases separating them. CDR3 in DNA: TGTGCCATCAGTGAGTCTAGGGGGGGAACTGAAGCTTTCTTT. This encodes CAISESRGGTEAFF.

Here the CDR3 DNA reads TGCAGTGCTAGACCCATCGGGAGGGTGAAGACAGATACGCAGTATTTT. As protein: CSARPIGRVKTDTQYF. This chain connects TRBV20-1 to TRBJ2-3; TRBD2 agrees at 8 bases. The CDR3 loop spans 16 amino acids. The V and J ends lost 2 bases and 3 bases, in that order; junction bases with no gene match: 10. The germline CDR1 and CDR2 sequences are DFQATT and SNEGSKA (reference sequence).

This clonotype came up many times. This chain connects TRBV11-2 to TRBJ2-3; a possible D gene is TRBD2 (6 bases). CDR3 length: 16 amino acids. Germline CDR1 and CDR2: SGHAT and FQNNGV. V lost 1 base to trimming and J lost 2 bases, with 13 bases between them. Written as DNA, the CDR3 is TGTGCCAGCAGCTTAGTCGGGCTAGCGAACACAGATACGCAGTATTTT. As protein: CASSLVGLANTDTQYF.

This clonotype was seen a handful of times. This chain uses TRBV28 with TRBJ2-5, with TRBD2 matching 7 bases. The V segment lost 6 bases and the J segment 2 bases; nucleotides outside the gene matches: 6. The CDR3 totals 14 residues. Germline V gene data show CDR1 as MDHEN and CDR2 as SYDVKM. The CDR3 nucleotides read TGTGCCAGCAGCATTCTAGCGGAGCAAGAGACCCAGTACTTC. It specifies CASSILAEQETQYF.

Ten or more counts support this clonotype. This chain uses TRBV7-2 with TRBJ2-5; 7 bases fit TRBD2. Germline lookup yields CDR1 SGHTA and CDR2 FQGNSA. Unmatched junction bases numbered 7, after V lost 5 bases and J lost 4 bases. The CDR3 runs to 14 residues. The CDR3 loop reads CASSPPGGGETQYF. The DNA for the CDR3 is TGTGCCAGCAGCCCCCCGGGGGGTGGAGAGACCCAGTACTTC.

The CDR3 DNA follows: TGTGCCAGCAGTTACCGGACTAGCGGGACCGGGGAGACCCAGTACTTC. Protein: CASSYRTSGTGETQYF. The chain joins TRBV12-3 or TRBV12-4 to TRBJ2-5; 12 nucleotides agree with TRBD2. This CDR3 is built from 16 residues. Germline trimming cut 4 bases from V and 5 bases from J; bases unmatched to any gene: 8.

In its sample, this clonotype was seen many times. The chain joins TRBV7-2 to TRBJ1-5; a possible D gene is TRBD1 (6 bases). The CDR3 runs to 15 residues. Looked up from germline, CDR1 is SGHTA and CDR2 is FQGNSA. The germline V and J ends were trimmed by 1 base and 6 bases, with 13 bases remaining between them. CDR3 in amino acids: CASSLGLRGAQPQHF. The CDR3 DNA follows: TGTGCCAGCAGCTTAGGCCTCCGGGGGGCTCAGCCCCAGCATTTT.

The sample holds many counts of this clonotype. The rearrangement uses TRBV30 and TRBJ2-2; 11 positions agree with TRBD2. This CDR3 comprises 15 residues. Germline V gives CDR1 GTSNPN, CDR2 SVGIG (reference sequence). V gave up 5 bases and J gave up 3 bases; unmatched junction bases: 5. The CDR3 nucleotides read TGTGCCTGGGTGCCTAGCGGGAGGTACACCGGGGAGCTGTTTTTT. Translated, it gives CAWVPSGRYTGELFF. Full variable domain (rest looked up from reference TRBV30 and TRBJ2-2): SQTIHQWPATLVQPVGSPLSLECTVEGTSNPNLYWYRQAAGRGLQLLFYSVGIGQISSEVPQNLSASRPQDRQFILSSKKLLLSDSGFYLCAWVPSGRYTGELFFGEGSRLTVL.

This clonotype was detected many times. V gene TRBV13 combines with J gene TRBJ1-1; maybe TRBD1 (6 bases). Trimming removed 5 bases from V and 4 bases from J, with 17 bases in between. The germline CDR1 and CDR2 sequences are PRHDT and FYEKMQ (reference sequence). The CDR3 length is 15 residues. The CDR3 reads CASSAQGGGTTEAFF. The CDR3 bases are TGTGCCAGCAGCGCCCAAGGAGGGGGAACCACTGAAGCTTTCTTT.

V and J are TRBV7-9 and TRBJ2-1; 7 nucleotides match TRBD1. The V gene's germline CDR1 is SEHNR and CDR2 FQNEAQ (reference sequence). V lost 1 base to trimming and J lost 3 bases; unmatched junction nucleotides: 6. This CDR3 is 16 amino acids long. Here the CDR3 DNA reads TGTGCCAGCAGCTTAGATCTAGGGGGCAACTACAATGAGCAGTTCTTC. This gives the protein CASSLDLGGNYNEQFF. Full variable domain (outside the CDR3, taken from reference TRBV7-9 and TRBJ2-1): DTGVSQNPRHKITKRGQNVTFRCDPISEHNRLYWYRQTLGQGPEFLTYFQNEAQLEKSRLLSDRFSAERPKGSFSTLEIQRTEQGDSAMYLCASSLDLGGNYNEQFFGPGTRLTVL.

The V call is TRBV5-6, the J call TRBJ2-2, with TRBD2 matching over 14 bases. This CDR3 spans 19 amino acids. Losses at the gene ends were 2 bases for V and 1 base for J; bases not matched to a gene: 7. Looked up from germline, CDR1 is SGHDT and CDR2 is YYEEEE. For the CDR3, the DNA is TGTGCCAGCAGCTTCTCGACTAGCGGGAGGGCGATGAACACCGGGGAGCTGTTTTTT. Translation gives CASSFSTSGRAMNTGELFF.

This sequence joins TRBV19 and TRBJ2-7; 10 bases are shared with TRBD1. The CDR3 runs to 15 residues. Looked up from germline, CDR1 is LNHDA and CDR2 is SQIVND (reference sequence). Trimming took 9 bases from V and 5 from J; bases not matched to a gene: 13. CDR3 coding DNA: TGTGCCAGCCCGAATAGGGACAGGGGATCCCACGAGCAGTACTTC. Translating it yields CASPNRDRGSHEQYF.

About this clonotype: The junction does not match germline at one end; this may be a read error. V usage is TRBV24-1 and J usage is TRBJ1-3; 7 nucleotides line up with TRBD1. The CDR3 covers 15 residues. CDR1 is KGHDR and CDR2 is SFDVKD in the germline V gene. CDR3: CTTSDPDRDGNTIYF. CDR3 nucleotide sequence: TGTACCACCAGTGACCCCGACAGGGATGGAAACACCATATATTTT.

This clonotype was detected only a few times. A read error may explain this, as a much larger clone is one base away. The J gene is TRBJ1-5, the V gene TRBV30, with D hard to call. This CDR3 is 13 amino acids long. V was trimmed by 1 base and J by 4 bases, leaving 8 bases between them. The germline V gene has CDR1 GTSNPN and CDR2 SVGIG (reference sequence). CDR3 sequence (DNA): TGTGCCTGGAGTGCTACAGAGAATCAGCCCCAGCATTTT. Encoded protein: CAWSATENQPQHF.

This clonotype occurred many times. This chain joins TRBV4-3 and TRBJ2-3; 11 bases map to TRBD2. There are 22 residues in the CDR3. Germline CDR1 LGHNA, CDR2 YSLEER. With V trimmed by 0 bases and J by 2 bases, 19 bases remained unmatched. As DNA, the CDR3 is TGCGCCAGCAGCCAAGAGCAAAGACTAGCGGGAAATCCACAGCCGATCACAGATACGCAGTATTTT. Amino acid sequence: CASSQEQRLAGNPQPITDTQYF.

With respect to this clonotype: One end of the junction fails to match germline, which may point to a read error. V and J are TRBV30 and TRBJ2-7; 10 bases line up with TRBD1. This CDR3 is built from 13 residues. CDR1 is GTSNPN and CDR2 is SVGIG in the germline V gene (reference sequence). This CDR3 is CAWSFGDRGPRWF. The CDR3 DNA reads as TGTGCCTGGAGTTTCGGGGACAGGGGCCCGAGGTGGTTC.

This clonotype was counted a few times. V and J are TRBV7-2 and TRBJ2-2; 7 positions agree with TRBD1. The CDR3 is made up of 15 amino acids. In germline, CDR1 is SGHTA, CDR2 FQGNSA. V lost 5 bases to trimming and J lost 3 bases; unmatched junction nucleotides: 6. The CDR3 here is CASSQRQGYTGELFF. CDR3 DNA sequence: TGTGCCAGCAGCCAGCGACAGGGTTACACCGGGGAGCTGTTTTTT.

Many counts were recorded for this clonotype. The chain uses TRBV12-3 or TRBV12-4 and TRBJ1-2; 9 nucleotides align to TRBD1. CDR3 size: 14 residues. Unmatched junction bases numbered 2, after V lost 2 bases and J lost 4 bases. The CDR3 region has the DNA TGTGCCAGCAGTTTAACGACAGGGGGCTATGGCTACACCTTC. It encodes CASSLTTGGYGYTF.

This clonotype was seen many times. The chain couples TRBV7-3 to TRBJ2-1, with D perhaps matching TRBD2 (7 bases). The CDR3 contains 16 residues. The V end lost 5 bases, the J end lost 7 bases, and 21 bases lay between the germline ends. CDR1 is SGHTA, CDR2 FQGTGA, per germline. The DNA for the CDR3 is TGTGCCAGCAGCCAAACTGGGGGCGGGAGATCAAATGAGCAGTTCTTC. Residues: CASSQTGGGRSNEQFF.

In this sample, this clonotype turned up many times. The chain recombines TRBV12-3 or TRBV12-4 with TRBJ2-2; 8 bases match TRBD2. The CDR3 length is 15 residues. The J segment lost 5 bases and the V segment lost 3 bases, leaving 5 bases of the junction unmatched. CDR3 DNA: TGTGCCAGCAGTTTCGGGAGGGCCGGGACCGGGGAGCTGTTTTTT. This codes for CASSFGRAGTGELFF.

V usage is TRBV6-2 or TRBV6-3 and J usage is TRBJ2-2; perhaps TRBD2 as D (6 bases). The CDR3 consists of 15 residues. Trimming pared 5 bases from V and 2 bases from J, leaving 12 bases between. The germline gives CDR1 MNHEY, CDR2 SVGEGT. The CDR3 coding sequence is TGTGCCAGCAGTGAAGAGGAGGGAAACACCGGGGAGCTGTTTTTT. Amino acids: CASSEEEGNTGELFF.

This clonotype was recorded a few times. The chain recombines TRBV14 with TRBJ2-7; D is unclear. The germline V and J ends were trimmed by 4 bases and 2 bases, with 15 bases remaining between them. The CDR3 consists of 15 residues. Per the germline V gene, CDR1 is SGHDN and CDR2 is FVKESK. The CDR3 coding sequence is TGTGCCAGCAGCCTCAGTCTCGAAACCCCCTACGAGCAGTACTTC. Its protein product is CASSLSLETPYEQYF.

This clonotype was detected many times. This rearrangement joins TRBV6-1 to TRBJ1-2; possible D gene TRBD1, 5 bases. This CDR3 comprises 14 residues. The V end was cut by 3 bases, the J end by 5 bases, with 13 bases between. Germline CDR1 MNHNS, CDR2 SASEGT. This CDR3 is CASSDRRTPYGYTF. CDR3 in DNA: TGTGCCAGCAGTGATCGGAGGACACCGTATGGCTACACCTTC.

This clonotype was detected ten times or more. This rearrangement joins TRBV30 to TRBJ1-2, with unresolved D. V shed 2 bases and J shed 4 bases, with 8 bases lying between them. CDR1 is GTSNPN, CDR2 SVGIG, per germline (reference sequence). The CDR3 totals 12 residues. CDR3 in amino acids: CAWSSLIYGYTF. CDR3 coding DNA: TGTGCCTGGAGTAGCCTGATCTATGGCTACACCTTC.

V gene TRBV20-1 combines with J gene TRBJ1-5; 7 bases are a match to TRBD1. The germline gives CDR1 DFQATT, CDR2 SNEGSKA (reference sequence). Losses at the gene ends were 5 bases for V and 4 bases for J; bases not matched to a gene: 11. The CDR3 sequence is 15 residues long. The DNA of the CDR3 is TGCAGTGCTCAAATCCGGGACAGCTTTAATCAGCCCCAGCATTTT. Translation: CSAQIRDSFNQPQHF.

The genes are TRBV7-2 and TRBJ2-1; 9 bases line up with TRBD2. CDR3 length: 17 amino acids. The V gene's germline CDR1 is SGHTA and CDR2 FQGNSA. V shed 1 base, J shed 4 bases, and the junction held 8 bases outside the gene matches. The CDR3 loop reads CASSLESVAGVYNEQFF. CDR3 in DNA: TGTGCCAGCAGCTTAGAGTCAGTAGCGGGAGTATACAATGAGCAGTTCTTC.

This clonotype appeared a few times. The chain combines TRBV6-1 with TRBJ2-6; unclear D gene. The CDR3 length is 13 residues. Trimming stripped 10 bases from V and 4 bases from J, with 11 bases between. Per the germline V gene, CDR1 is MNHNS and CDR2 is SASEGT. CDR3 in amino acids: CAIRLSGANVLTF. The DNA for the CDR3 is TGTGCCATCCGACTTTCGGGGGCCAACGTCCTGACTTTC.

This clonotype was observed many times. The V gene is TRBV7-2, the J gene TRBJ1-2; 7 nucleotides line up with TRBD1. The germline V gene has CDR1 SGHTA and CDR2 FQGNSA. The CDR3 has 14 amino acids. V dropped 1 base and J dropped 4; count of bases not matched to a gene: 3. The CDR3, as DNA: TGTGCCAGCAGCTTAGGGACAGGAAGCTATGGCTACACCTTC. Its translation is CASSLGTGSYGYTF.

This clonotype was recorded at least ten times. V and J are TRBV6-5 and TRBJ2-7, with a tentative D call TRBD1 (6 bases). The CDR3 loop spans 13 amino acids. In germline, CDR1 is MNHEY, CDR2 SVGAGI. V gave up 0 bases and J gave up 7 bases, with 10 bases separating them. CDR3 sequence reads: CASSYSGQYEQYF. CDR3 in DNA: TGTGCCAGCAGTTACTCCGGACAGTATGAGCAGTACTTC.

This clonotype was counted ten times or more. The chain is built from TRBV27 and TRBJ1-6; 8 nucleotides align to TRBD1. Germline CDR1 and CDR2: MNHEY and SMNVEV (reference sequence). The CDR3 is made up of 14 amino acids. V was pared by 5 bases and J by 9 bases, with 6 bases of the junction left unmatched. CDR3 region: CASSPTGASSPLHF. CDR3 coding DNA: TGTGCCAGCAGTCCGACAGGGGCTAGTTCACCCCTCCACTTT.

This chain joins TRBV4-1 and TRBJ2-3; D perhaps matches TRBD2 (5 bases). V was pared by 1 base and J by 4 bases, with 18 bases between. CDR3 length equals 17 residues. Per germline, CDR1 MGHRA and CDR2 YSYEKL. The CDR3 sequence is CASSQVGRENGADTQYF. CDR3 sequence (DNA): TGCGCCAGCAGCCAAGTGGGTCGTGAGAACGGGGCAGATACGCAGTATTTT.

This clonotype was counted many times. The V call is TRBV5-1, the J call TRBJ1-2; D remains ambiguous. V was pared by 0 bases and J by 6 bases, with 12 bases between. There are 14 residues in the CDR3. From germline, CDR1 is SGHRS and CDR2 YFSETQ. CDR3 residues: CASSLGEGANGYTF. The CDR3 DNA reads TGCGCCAGCAGCTTGGGAGAGGGAGCGAATGGCTACACCTTC.